The clone carrying this TCR beta chain was detected only a few times. Its antigen is still unknown. This specimen comes from a study of T cells in Graves' hyperthyroidism and ophthalmopathy. Overall study results and limits: A model using 13 V-J features told ophthalmopathy apart from stable hyperthyroidism.

The TCR beta CDR3 regions underwent amplification using RNA transcripts as the source. An initial round of RT-PCR targeting the TCR CDR3 relied on the HTBI primer set. TCRdb called the multiplex PCR reads again in MiXCR, with one record for every CDR3 protein. The table has some 700,000 distinct CDR3 sequences, 17% seen once. Germline assignment: CDR1 GTSNPN and CDR2 SVGIG (reference sequence). This CDR3 is 13 amino acids long. V lost 2 bases, J lost 6 bases, and 4 bases stayed unmatched. The definition of stable Graves' hyperthyroidism was no ophthalmopathy progression within 18 months. The chain is built from TRBV30 and TRBJ2-3; 8 bases fit TRBD2. This TCR came from a middle-aged man with Graves' hyperthyroidism. The sequencing sample was made of blood. CDR3 sequence: CAWSPGGRDTQYF. The CDR3 DNA sequence: TGTGCCTGGAGTCCGGGAGGGCGGGATACGCAGTATTTT.